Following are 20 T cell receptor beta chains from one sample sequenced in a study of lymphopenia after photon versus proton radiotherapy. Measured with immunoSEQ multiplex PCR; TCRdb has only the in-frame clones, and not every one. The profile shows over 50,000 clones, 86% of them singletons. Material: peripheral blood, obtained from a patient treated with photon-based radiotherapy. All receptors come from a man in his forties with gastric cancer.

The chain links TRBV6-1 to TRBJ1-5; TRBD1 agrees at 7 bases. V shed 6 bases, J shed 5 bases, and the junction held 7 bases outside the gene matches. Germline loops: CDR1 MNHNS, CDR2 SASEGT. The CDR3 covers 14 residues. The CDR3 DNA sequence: TGTGCCAGCAGGAAGGACAGGTTGGATCAGCCCCAGCATTTT. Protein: CASRKDRLDQPQHF.

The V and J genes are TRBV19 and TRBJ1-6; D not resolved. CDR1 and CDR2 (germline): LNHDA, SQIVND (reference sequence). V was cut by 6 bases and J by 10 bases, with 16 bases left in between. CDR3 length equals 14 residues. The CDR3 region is CASRTQWRDSPLHF. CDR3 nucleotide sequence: TGTGCCAGTAGGACACAGTGGAGAGACTCACCCCTCCACTTT.

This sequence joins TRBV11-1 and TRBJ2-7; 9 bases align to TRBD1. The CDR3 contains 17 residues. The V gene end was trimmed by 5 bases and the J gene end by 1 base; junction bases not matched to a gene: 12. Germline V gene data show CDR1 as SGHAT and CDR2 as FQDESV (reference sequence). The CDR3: CASSLYTGTGNSYEQYF. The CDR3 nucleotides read TGTGCCAGCAGCCTCTATACCGGGACAGGGAATTCCTACGAGCAGTACTTC.

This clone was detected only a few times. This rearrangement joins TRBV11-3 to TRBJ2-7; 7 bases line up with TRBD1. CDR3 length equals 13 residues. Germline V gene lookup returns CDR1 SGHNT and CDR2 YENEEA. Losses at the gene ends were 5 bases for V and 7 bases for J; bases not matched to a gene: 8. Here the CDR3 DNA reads TGTGCCAGCAGCCGACAGGGTTTTGGGGAGCAGTACTTC. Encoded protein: CASSRQGFGEQYF.

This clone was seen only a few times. The CDR3 region has the DNA TGTGCTAGCGGGACAGGGTCGGACTATGGCTACACCTTC. It specifies CASGTGSDYGYTF. The V gene is TRBV7-7, the J gene TRBJ1-2, with 9 bases that match TRBD1. The germline V gene encodes CDR1 SSHAT and CDR2 FNYEAQ (reference sequence). This CDR3 contains 13 residues.

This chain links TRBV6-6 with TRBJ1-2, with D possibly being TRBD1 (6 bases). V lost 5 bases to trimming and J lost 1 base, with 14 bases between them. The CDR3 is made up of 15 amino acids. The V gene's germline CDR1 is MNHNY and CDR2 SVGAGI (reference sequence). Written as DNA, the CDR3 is TGTGCCAGCAGTAAATTGGGGGGCGATAACTATGGCTACACCTTC. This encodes CASSKLGGDNYGYTF.

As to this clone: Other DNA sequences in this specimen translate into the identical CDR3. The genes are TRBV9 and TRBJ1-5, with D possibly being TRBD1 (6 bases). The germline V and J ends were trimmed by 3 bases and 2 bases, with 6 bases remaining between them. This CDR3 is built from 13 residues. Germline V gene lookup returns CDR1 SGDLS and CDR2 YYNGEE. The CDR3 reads CASSAGGNQPQHF. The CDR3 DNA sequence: TGTGCCAGCAGCGCAGGGGGCAATCAGCCCCAGCATTTT.

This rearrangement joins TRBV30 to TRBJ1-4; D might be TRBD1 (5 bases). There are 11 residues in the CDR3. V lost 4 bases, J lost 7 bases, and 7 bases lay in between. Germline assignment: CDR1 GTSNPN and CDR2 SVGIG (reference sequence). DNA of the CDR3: TGTGCCTGGATGGGACCTGAAAAACTGTTTTTT. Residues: CAWMGPEKLFF.

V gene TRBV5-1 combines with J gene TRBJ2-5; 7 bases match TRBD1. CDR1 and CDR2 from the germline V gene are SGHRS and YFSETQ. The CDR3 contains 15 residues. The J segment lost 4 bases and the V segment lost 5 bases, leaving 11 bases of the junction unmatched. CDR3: CASSRQGNNGETQYF. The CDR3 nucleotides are TGCGCCAGCAGTAGACAGGGTAATAATGGAGAGACCCAGTACTTC.

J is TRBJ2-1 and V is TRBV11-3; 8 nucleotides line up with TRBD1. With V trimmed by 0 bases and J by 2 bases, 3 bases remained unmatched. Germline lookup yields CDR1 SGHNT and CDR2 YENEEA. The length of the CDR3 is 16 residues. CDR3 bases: TGTGCCAGCAGCTTAGATGGGACAGGAACCTACAATGAGCAGTTCTTC. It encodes CASSLDGTGTYNEQFF.

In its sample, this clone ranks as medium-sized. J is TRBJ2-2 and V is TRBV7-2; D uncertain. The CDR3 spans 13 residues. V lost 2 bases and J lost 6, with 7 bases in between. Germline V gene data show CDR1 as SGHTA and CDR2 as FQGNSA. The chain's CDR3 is CASSLLGAGELFF. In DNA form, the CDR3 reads TGTGCCAGCAGCTTATTGGGCGCCGGGGAGCTGTTTTTT.

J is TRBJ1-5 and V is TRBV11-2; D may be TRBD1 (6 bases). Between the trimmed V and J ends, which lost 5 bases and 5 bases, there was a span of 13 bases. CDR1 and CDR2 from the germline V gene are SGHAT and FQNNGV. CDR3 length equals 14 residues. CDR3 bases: TGTGCCAGCAGCCCCGGGACATCCGATCAGCCCCAGCATTTT. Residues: CASSPGTSDQPQHF.

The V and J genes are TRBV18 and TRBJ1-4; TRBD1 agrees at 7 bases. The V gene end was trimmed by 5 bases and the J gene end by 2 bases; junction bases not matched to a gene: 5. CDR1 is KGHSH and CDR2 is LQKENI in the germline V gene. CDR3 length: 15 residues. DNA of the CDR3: TGTGCCAGCTCATTAACAGGGGCTACTAATGAAAAACTGTTTTTT. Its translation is CASSLTGATNEKLFF.

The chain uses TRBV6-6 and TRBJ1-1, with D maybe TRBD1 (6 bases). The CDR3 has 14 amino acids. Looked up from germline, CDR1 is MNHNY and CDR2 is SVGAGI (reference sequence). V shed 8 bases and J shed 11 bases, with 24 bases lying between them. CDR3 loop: CASSKQGPLERAFF. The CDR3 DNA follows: TGTGCCAGCTCGAAACAGGGCCCTCTTGAACGGGCTTTCTTT.

The CDR3 nucleotides read TGTGCCAGCAGCTTACTAGCTGACAATGAGCAGTTCTTC. Residues: CASSLLADNEQFF. The chain recombines TRBV7-9 with TRBJ2-1; D might be TRBD2 (5 bases). V was pared by 2 bases and J by 5 bases, with 7 bases between. The germline V gene encodes CDR1 SEHNR and CDR2 FQNEAQ (reference sequence). The CDR3 has 13 amino acids.

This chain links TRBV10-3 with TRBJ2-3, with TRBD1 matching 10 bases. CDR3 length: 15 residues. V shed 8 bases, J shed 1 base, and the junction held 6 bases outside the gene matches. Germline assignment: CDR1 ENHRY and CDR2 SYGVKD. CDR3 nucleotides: TGTGCCATCTCGACCGGGACAGGGGGCACAGATACGCAGTATTTT. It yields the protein CAISTGTGGTDTQYF.

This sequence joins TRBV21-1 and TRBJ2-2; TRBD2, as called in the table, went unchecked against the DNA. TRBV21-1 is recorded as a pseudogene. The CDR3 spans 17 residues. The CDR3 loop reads CASSKPAVASNTGELFF. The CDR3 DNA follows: TGTGCCAGCAGCAAACCGGCGGTAGCGTCGAACACCGGGGAGCTGTTTTTT.

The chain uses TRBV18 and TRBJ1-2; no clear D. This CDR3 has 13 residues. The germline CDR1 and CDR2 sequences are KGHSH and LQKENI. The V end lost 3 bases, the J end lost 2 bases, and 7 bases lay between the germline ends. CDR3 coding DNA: TGTGCCAGCTCACCTGGGCAGAACTATGGCTACACCTTC. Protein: CASSPGQNYGYTF.

CDR3: CASSAYRGTNEKLFF. As DNA, the CDR3 is TGTGCCAGCAGCGCGTACAGGGGAACTAATGAAAAACTGTTTTTT. The V call is TRBV7-9, the J call TRBJ1-4, with 7 bases matching TRBD1. Germline V gene data show CDR1 as SEHNR and CDR2 as FQNEAQ (reference sequence). V shed 5 bases and J 1 base; nucleotides not matched to a gene: 4. This CDR3 contains 15 residues.

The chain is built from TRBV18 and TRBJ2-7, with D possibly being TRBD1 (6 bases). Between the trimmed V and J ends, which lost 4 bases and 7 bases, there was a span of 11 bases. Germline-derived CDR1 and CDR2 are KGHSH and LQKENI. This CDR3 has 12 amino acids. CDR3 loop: CASSRPQGEQYF. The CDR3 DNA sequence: TGTGCCAGCTCACGACCCCAGGGGGAGCAGTACTTC.